Following are 29 T cell receptor beta chains from one sample sequenced in a study of blood T cell repertoires in COVID-19. The assay was immunoSEQ multiplex PCR, and TCRdb's table has in-frame clones only and misses some. The sample consists of 150,000 or so clones, about 83% of them appearing once. The sample consisted of PBMCs or T cells enriched from blood (not recorded which). The receptors were sampled from a woman between 45 and 65 years old who had been exposed to COVID-19.

The rearrangement joins TRBV7-9 to TRBJ1-5, with 8 positions matching TRBD1. The germline V gene encodes CDR1 SEHNR and CDR2 FQNEAQ (reference sequence). CDR3 length: 17 amino acids. V lost 4 bases to trimming and J lost 4 bases; unmatched junction nucleotides: 12. The CDR3 sequence is CASSSGQGTLWNQPQHF. The CDR3 nucleotides are TGTGCCAGCAGCTCCGGACAGGGTACCTTGTGGAATCAGCCCCAGCATTTT. The full variable domain, rest sourced from reference TRBV7-9 and TRBJ1-5, is DTGVSQNPRHKITKRGQNVTFRCDPISEHNRLYWYRQTLGQGPEFLTYFQNEAQLEKSRLLSDRFSAERPKGSFSTLEIQRTEQGDSAMYLCASSSGQGTLWNQPQHFGDGTRLSIL.

The V and J genes are TRBV19 and TRBJ1-5, with a possible D match to TRBD1 (6 bases). CDR1 is LNHDA, CDR2 SQIVND, per germline (reference sequence). The CDR3 totals 17 residues. V shed 5 bases and J shed 7 bases, with 24 bases lying between them. The CDR3 region has the DNA TGTGCCAGTAGTCGCCGGGCAGGGGCCCGCAAGGAACAGCCCCAGCATTTT. As protein: CASSRRAGARKEQPQHF. The full variable domain, in which reference TRBV19 and TRBJ1-5 provide the parts outside the CDR3, is DGGITQSPKYLFRKEGQNVTLSCEQNLNHDAMYWYRQDPGQGLRLIYYSQIVNDFQKGDIAEGYSVSREKKESFPLTVTSAQKNPTAFYLCASSRRAGARKEQPQHFGDGTRLSIL.

The chain carries TRBV19 and TRBJ2-4, with TRBD1 matching over 8 bases. The CDR3 totals 16 residues. V trimming: 6 bases; J trimming: 7 bases; junction bases outside the gene matches: 14. In germline, CDR1 is LNHDA, CDR2 SQIVND (reference sequence). The CDR3 region is CASSPGQGLVENIQYF. In nucleotides, the CDR3 is TGTGCCAGTAGCCCTGGACAGGGTCTGGTTGAGAACATTCAGTACTTC.

The chain joins TRBV10-3 to TRBJ2-3, with TRBD2 matching 8 bases. This CDR3 region has 17 residues. Trimming cost V 0 bases and J 1 base; bases outside gene matches: 6. Germline assignment: CDR1 ENHRY and CDR2 SYGVKD. CDR3 nucleotide sequence: TGTGCCATCAGTGAGTCGAGGGTGACTAGCGGCACAGATACGCAGTATTTT. It is translated as CAISESRVTSGTDTQYF.

The V gene is TRBV7-9, the J gene TRBJ1-6, with D perhaps matching TRBD1 (5 bases). Germline lookup yields CDR1 SEHNR and CDR2 FQNEAQ (reference sequence). V was cut by 1 base and J by 10 bases, with 11 bases left in between. The CDR3 loop spans 14 amino acids. This chain's CDR3 is CASSLGTDKSPLHF. The DNA of the CDR3 is TGTGCCAGCAGCTTAGGCACGGACAAATCACCCCTCCACTTT. The full variable domain, its missing parts supplied by reference TRBV7-9 and TRBJ1-6, is DTGVSQNPRHKITKRGQNVTFRCDPISEHNRLYWYRQTLGQGPEFLTYFQNEAQLEKSRLLSDRFSAERPKGSFSTLEIQRTEQGDSAMYLCASSLGTDKSPLHFGNGTRLTVT.

The rearrangement uses TRBV20-1 and TRBJ2-3; D perhaps matches TRBD2 (5 bases). V was clipped by 4 bases and J by 2 bases, with 10 bases between them. Germline V lookup: CDR1 DFQATT, CDR2 SNEGSKA (reference sequence). The CDR3 loop spans 13 amino acids. As DNA, the CDR3 is TGCAGTGCTACTGAGACTAACACAGATACGCAGTATTTT. It translates to CSATETNTDTQYF.

This clone was seen only once. The chain links TRBV25-1 to TRBJ2-4; D might be TRBD1 (5 bases). V gave up 3 bases and J gave up 11 bases, with 11 bases separating them. Germline V gives CDR1 MGHDK, CDR2 SYGVNS. The CDR3 runs to 12 residues. The DNA of the CDR3 is TGTGCCAGCAGTGAGGGGCATGTCTTTCAGTACTTC. This gives the protein CASSEGHVFQYF.

The chain links TRBV6-4 to TRBJ2-1; 7 nucleotides agree with TRBD2. This CDR3 contains 13 residues. Germline V gene data show CDR1 as MRHNA and CDR2 as SNTAGT. V trimming: 5 bases; J trimming: 9 bases; junction bases outside the gene matches: 7. The chain's CDR3 is CASSSGAVGEQFF. CDR3 nucleotide sequence: TGTGCCAGCAGTAGCGGGGCTGTGGGTGAGCAGTTCTTC.

The chain employs TRBV29-1 and TRBJ1-5, with TRBD1 as a possible D gene (6 bases). Germline values: CDR1 SQVTM, CDR2 ANQGSEA. The CDR3 sequence is 13 residues long. V was cut by 7 bases and J by 4 bases, with 14 bases left in between. CDR3 amino acids: CSAQGKENQPQHF. The CDR3 DNA is TGCAGCGCGCAGGGGAAGGAGAATCAGCCCCAGCATTTT. Full variable domain (remainder filled in from reference TRBV29-1 and TRBJ1-5): SAVISQKPSRDICQRGTSLTIQCQVDSQVTMMFWYRQQPGQSLTLIATANQGSEATYESGFVIDKFPISRPNLTFSTLTVSNMSPEDSSIYLCSAQGKENQPQHFGDGTRLSIL.

This clone was counted only a few times. The chain carries TRBV19 and TRBJ1-2, with a possible D match to TRBD1 (6 bases). The CDR3 sequence is 16 residues long. V lost 5 bases and J lost 1, with 17 bases in between. CDR1 and CDR2 (germline): LNHDA, SQIVND (reference sequence). CDR3 sequence reads: CASSRGGTGSNYGYTF. The CDR3 bases are TGTGCCAGTAGTCGGGGGGGAACAGGGAGTAACTATGGCTACACCTTC.

The sample holds one count of this clone. This chain connects TRBV11-2 to TRBJ2-7, with 9 bases aligning to TRBD2. Germline CDR1 is SGHAT and CDR2 is FQNNGV. J was trimmed by 2 bases and V by 1 base; bases with no gene match: 3. This CDR3 spans 15 amino acids. CDR3 nucleotide sequence: TGTGCCAGCAGCTTAGGGACTAGCGTTGCCTACGAGCAGTACTTC. Protein: CASSLGTSVAYEQYF.

The table lists this clone with many counts. This rearrangement joins TRBV5-8 to TRBJ2-5; TRBD1 is a possible D gene (6 bases). The ends were cut back, 1 base at V and 2 bases at J, with 21 bases in the middle. The CDR3 is 18 residues long. From germline, CDR1 is SGHTS and CDR2 YDEGEE. The CDR3 region is CASSLTRGRSFNQETQYF. The CDR3, as DNA: TGTGCCAGCAGCTTGACCAGGGGACGTAGCTTTAATCAAGAGACCCAGTACTTC.

V and J are TRBV25-1 and TRBJ1-5; D gene uncertain. The CDR3 totals 15 residues. CDR1 MGHDK and CDR2 SYGVNS come from the germline V gene. V was trimmed by 2 bases and J by 1 base, leaving 9 bases between them. The CDR3, as DNA: TGTGCCAGCAGTGAAGAAAGCCTAAGCAATCAGCCCCAGCATTTT. It codes for CASSEESLSNQPQHF. Together with reference TRBV25-1 and TRBJ1-5, the CDR3 gives the full variable domain: EADIYQTPRYLVIGTGKKITLECSQTMGHDKMYWYQQDPGMELHLIHYSYGVNSTEKGDLSSESTVSRIRTEHFPLTLESARPSHTSQYLCASSEESLSNQPQHFGDGTRLSIL.

The chain uses TRBV4-3 and TRBJ1-5; tentatively, D is TRBD1 (5 bases). This CDR3 is 17 amino acids long. CDR1 is LGHNA, CDR2 YSLEER, per germline. The V and J ends lost 0 bases and 6 bases respectively, with 18 bases between them. CDR3 residues: CASSQDSAGEGTQPQHF. CDR3 DNA: TGCGCCAGCAGCCAAGATTCCGCCGGGGAGGGGACTCAGCCCCAGCATTTT.

This clone appeared once. This rearrangement joins TRBV19 to TRBJ2-1, with 7 bases lining up with TRBD2. Trimming removed 5 bases from V and 4 bases from J; junction bases left unmatched: 5. The germline gives CDR1 LNHDA, CDR2 SQIVND (reference sequence). This CDR3 contains 14 residues. CDR3: CASSSQAGYNEQFF. The CDR3 DNA is TGTGCCAGTAGTTCCCAAGCGGGGTACAATGAGCAGTTCTTC.

This clone was counted a single time. V and J are TRBV7-2 and TRBJ1-1, with a weak D call TRBD1 (5 bases). Germline V gene sequence: CDR1 SGHTA, CDR2 FQGNSA. CDR3 size: 15 residues. V was shortened by 2 bases and J by 3 bases, with 13 bases between the two germline ends. The CDR3 bases are TGTGCCAGCAGCTTAAACAGGCCGCAACACACTGAAGCTTTCTTT. Its translation is CASSLNRPQHTEAFF. The entire variable domain, with the rest obtained from reference TRBV7-2 and TRBJ1-1, is as follows: GAGVSQSPSNKVTEKGKDVELRCDPISGHTALYWYRQSLGQGLEFLIYFQGNSAPDKSGLPSDRFSAERTGGSVSTLTIQRTQQEDSAVYLCASSLNRPQHTEAFFGQGTRLTVV.

The chain combines TRBV19 with TRBJ2-7; TRBD2 matches at 8 bases. The germline gives CDR1 LNHDA, CDR2 SQIVND (reference sequence). V was pared by 10 bases and J by 5 bases, with 13 bases of the junction left unmatched. The length of the CDR3 is 14 residues. The CDR3 nucleotides are TGTGCCACCTCTAGGACTAGCACGGGCCACGAGCAGTACTTC. It yields the protein CATSRTSTGHEQYF.

The chain is built from TRBV5-5 and TRBJ2-2; perhaps TRBD2 as D (5 bases). Germline CDR1 and CDR2: SGHKS and YYEKEE (reference sequence). The length of the CDR3 is 15 residues. V was pared by 4 bases and J by 4 bases, with 14 bases between. CDR3 amino acids: CASSPGELITGELFF. The CDR3 nucleotides read TGTGCCAGCAGCCCCGGGGAACTAATCACCGGGGAGCTGTTTTTT. The whole variable domain, remainder taken from reference TRBV5-5 and TRBJ2-2, is DAGVTQSPTHLIKTRGQQVTLRCSPISGHKSVSWYQQVLGQGPQFIFQYYEKEERGRGNFPDRFSARQFPNYSSELNVNALLLGDSALYLCASSPGELITGELFFGEGSRLTVL.

The gene calls are TRBV5-8 and TRBJ1-2; no clear D. From germline, CDR1 is SGHTS and CDR2 YDEGEE. The CDR3 runs to 12 residues. The V gene lost 6 bases and the J gene lost 0 bases, with 6 bases spanning the gap. DNA of the CDR3: TGTGCCAGCACCCCAACTAACTATGGCTACACCTTC. It is translated as CASTPTNYGYTF.

This chain uses TRBV15 with TRBJ1-6, with a possible D match to TRBD1 (6 bases). The length of the CDR3 is 15 residues. Per the germline V gene, CDR1 is LNHNV and CDR2 is YYDKDF (reference sequence). The ends were cut back, 4 bases at V and 8 bases at J, with 15 bases in the middle. The CDR3 is CATSIIRGSDSPLHF. The DNA for the CDR3 is TGTGCCACCAGCATAATCAGGGGATCGGATTCACCCCTCCACTTT.

V and J are TRBV19 and TRBJ1-5, with D perhaps TRBD1 (6 bases). The germline V gene has CDR1 LNHDA and CDR2 SQIVND (reference sequence). Trimming stripped 8 bases from V and 9 bases from J, with 20 bases between. The CDR3 runs to 14 residues. The chain's CDR3 is CASLGSAGALPQHF. The CDR3 DNA sequence: TGTGCCAGTTTAGGGTCGGCAGGGGCGCTGCCCCAGCATTTT.

J is TRBJ1-2 and V is TRBV13; D not resolved. Germline CDR1 reads PRHDT; CDR2 reads FYEKMQ (reference sequence). The CDR3 is made up of 15 amino acids. The V gene lost 5 bases and the J gene lost 3 bases, with 16 bases spanning the gap. This chain's CDR3 is CASSPGPQLDYGYTF. The DNA of the CDR3 is TGTGCCAGCAGCCCCGGGCCCCAACTAGACTATGGCTACACCTTC.

Points on this clone: The conserved final phenylalanine or tryptophan is absent from the CDR3, which likely points to a read error. Because the CDR3's place on the DNA is in doubt, the DNA is left out and the CDR3 is given as listed by TCRdb. J is TRBJ1-1 and V is TRBV2; TRBD1, the table's D call, lacks a check against the DNA. The CDR3 length is 12 residues, termini included. Germline V CDR1 and CDR2: SNHLY, FYNNEI. The CDR3 protein is CASSTGTGLPAD.

The chain is built from TRBV5-1 and TRBJ2-5, with 16 nucleotides matching TRBD2. V lost 4 bases and J lost 5; bases outside the gene matches: 5. The CDR3 is made up of 16 amino acids. The germline V gene encodes CDR1 SGHRS and CDR2 YFSETQ. The CDR3, as DNA: TGCGCCAGCAGCCCCGGGACTAGCGGGAGGGGCGAGACCCAGTACTTC. This sequence encodes CASSPGTSGRGETQYF.

The gene calls are TRBV5-4 and TRBJ1-2; D not resolved. CDR3 length equals 15 residues. The V gene's germline CDR1 is SGHNT and CDR2 YYREEE (reference sequence). Trimming removed 1 base from V and 4 bases from J, with 14 bases in between. The CDR3 DNA is TGTGCCAGCAGCTTGAGCGGCGGTGGGCTCTATGGCTACACCTTC. It translates to CASSLSGGGLYGYTF.

V is TRBV7-2 and J is TRBJ2-7, with TRBD2 matching over 7 bases. Trimming at V came to 0 bases and at J to 6 bases, leaving 8 bases not matched to a gene. The CDR3 sequence is 15 residues long. The V gene's germline CDR1 is SGHTA and CDR2 FQGNSA. CDR3 protein: CASSLAGGSLTEQYF. The CDR3 nucleotides read TGTGCCAGCAGCTTAGCGGGCGGGAGCCTCACCGAGCAGTACTTC.

As regards this clone: This same CDR3 is encoded by further DNA sequences in the sample. This sequence joins TRBV6-5 and TRBJ1-1, with D maybe TRBD1 (6 bases). Germline values: CDR1 MNHEY, CDR2 SVGAGI. This CDR3 is built from 14 residues. V was pared by 0 bases and J by 1 base, with 6 bases between. The CDR3 DNA sequence: TGTGCCAGCAGTTACTCAGGGGGGAACACTGAAGCTTTCTTT. Protein product: CASSYSGGNTEAFF.

The chain joins TRBV20-1 to TRBJ2-7, with TRBD1 identical over 8 bases. CDR3 length: 14 residues. V lost 3 bases and J lost 3; bases outside the gene matches: 7. Germline V gene lookup returns CDR1 DFQATT and CDR2 SNEGSKA (reference sequence). The chain's CDR3 is CSASPSGTGYEQYF. The DNA of the CDR3 is TGCAGTGCTAGTCCCTCCGGGACAGGCTACGAGCAGTACTTC.

This clone turned up a few times. The chain recombines TRBV6-2 or TRBV6-3 with TRBJ1-5, with 11 bases fitting TRBD1. Germline CDR1 reads MNHEY; CDR2 reads SVGEGT. This CDR3 has 15 residues. The J segment lost 7 bases and the V segment lost 5 bases, leaving 7 bases of the junction unmatched. The CDR3 here is CASSHGQGARQPQHF. The CDR3 DNA reads TGTGCCAGCAGTCACGGACAGGGGGCCAGGCAGCCCCAGCATTTT.